These T cell receptor beta chains were read from a single sample in a study of T cell changes during pregnancy in multiple sclerosis. The repertoire was sequenced with immunoSEQ multiplex PCR; TCRdb's copy has only in-frame clones and lacks some. The table shows approximately 50,000 clones, with around 94% occurring only once. Material: CD4+ T cells from peripheral blood mononuclear cells, obtained in the third trimester of pregnancy. Every receptor here comes from a female donor with multiple sclerosis, enrolled in a pregnancy study. CDR3s include the opening cysteine and the closing phenylalanine or tryptophan. A D gene is named only where the DNA matches it firmly. Size values are once, few and many counts, or a class for expanded clones, and some rows have none.

V gene: TRBV30; clone size: .; D gene: TRBD1; J gene: TRBJ1-5; CDR3 DNA: TGTGCCTGGAGGACAGGGGCCAATCAGCCCCAGCATTTT; CDR3 protein: CAWRTGANQPQHF
V gene: TRBV29-1; clone size: .; D gene: TRBD1; J gene: TRBJ2-7; CDR3 DNA: TGCAGCGTTGCACAGGGGACCTACGAGCAGTACTTC; CDR3 protein: CSVAQGTYEQYF
V gene: TRBV4-1; clone size: .; D gene: .; J gene: TRBJ2-5; CDR3 DNA: TGCGCCAGCAGCCAAGACACGGGGCAAGAGACCCAGTACTTC; CDR3 protein: CASSQDTGQETQYF
V gene: TRBV28; clone size: .; D gene: .; J gene: TRBJ1-6; CDR3 DNA: TGTGCCAGCAGTCGGACAGCCTATAATTCACCCCTCCACTTT; CDR3 protein: CASSRTAYNSPLHF
V gene: TRBV11-2; clone size: .; D gene: .; J gene: TRBJ1-6; CDR3 DNA: TGTGCCAGCAGCCCCAAACCCTACCAGGGAAATAATTCACCCCTCCACTTT; CDR3 protein: CASSPKPYQGNNSPLHF
V gene: TRBV29-1; clone size: .; D gene: TRBD1; J gene: TRBJ2-7; CDR3 DNA: TGCAGCGTTGCGCAGGGGGACCGCGAGCAGTACTTC; CDR3 protein: CSVAQGDREQYF
V gene: TRBV6-6; clone size: few; D gene: TRBD1; J gene: TRBJ1-2; CDR3 DNA: TGTGCCAGCAGTTCCCCTCGGGGGACAGGCAGCTATGGCTACACCTTC; CDR3 protein: CASSSPRGTGSYGYTF
V gene: TRBV27; clone size: .; D gene: TRBD1; J gene: TRBJ2-6; CDR3 DNA: TGTGCCAGCAGTTTAGACAGGGCCCACTCTGGGGCCAACGTCCTGACTTTC; CDR3 protein: CASSLDRAHSGANVLTF
V gene: TRBV5-6; clone size: .; D gene: TRBD1; J gene: TRBJ2-2; CDR3 DNA: TGTGCCAGCAGCTGGGACAGGACGACCGGGGAGCTGTTTTTT; CDR3 protein: CASSWDRTTGELFF
V gene: TRBV15; clone size: .; D gene: TRBD2; J gene: TRBJ2-7; CDR3 DNA: TGTGCCACCAGCAGAGAAAAGAAGCACCTACTAGCGGGAGCACCCTACGAGCAGTACTTC; CDR3 protein: CATSREKKHLLAGAPYEQYF
V gene: TRBV7-6; clone size: .; D gene: .; J gene: TRBJ1-1; CDR3 DNA: TGTGCCAGCAGCTTAGAAAGGCCTTCTAGGAGCCTGAACACTGAAGCTTTCTTT; CDR3 protein: CASSLERPSRSLNTEAFF
V gene: TRBV7-2; clone size: .; D gene: TRBD1; J gene: TRBJ2-1; CDR3 DNA: TGTGCCAGCAGCGCGGACAGGAATGAGCAGTTCTTC; CDR3 protein: CASSADRNEQFF
V gene: TRBV28; clone size: .; D gene: TRBD2; J gene: TRBJ2-7; CDR3 DNA: TGTGCCAGCCGAAGCACGGGACTAGCTTACGAGCAGTACTTC; CDR3 protein: CASRSTGLAYEQYF
V gene: TRBV7-2; clone size: .; D gene: TRBD2; J gene: TRBJ2-7; CDR3 DNA: TGTGCCAGCAGCTTCCCAACTAGCGGGGGGGCCCGCTACGAGCAGTACTTC; CDR3 protein: CASSFPTSGGARYEQYF
V gene: TRBV5-1; clone size: once; D gene: TRBD2; J gene: TRBJ2-5; CDR3 DNA: TGCGCCAGCAGCTTTACTAGCGGTCAAGAGACCCAGTACTTC; CDR3 protein: CASSFTSGQETQYF
V gene: TRBV4-1; clone size: .; D gene: TRBD1; J gene: TRBJ2-5; CDR3 DNA: TGCGCCAGCAGCCAAACAGGGGGGGAGACCCAGTACTTC; CDR3 protein: CASSQTGGETQYF
V gene: TRBV30; clone size: .; D gene: .; J gene: TRBJ1-1; CDR3 DNA: TGTGCCTGGAGGACAGGAGGGAACACTGAAGCTTTCTTT; CDR3 protein: CAWRTGGNTEAFF
V gene: TRBV5-1; clone size: .; D gene: TRBD1; J gene: TRBJ1-4; CDR3 DNA: TGCGCCAGCAGTCGACAGGGGGCCGCAACTAATGAAAAACTGTTTTTT; CDR3 protein: CASSRQGAATNEKLFF
V gene: TRBV7-2; clone size: .; D gene: .; J gene: TRBJ1-2; CDR3 DNA: TGTGCCAGCAGCTTAATGTCCGGGGGTGACTATGGCTACACCTTC; CDR3 protein: CASSLMSGGDYGYTF
V gene: TRBV29-1; clone size: .; D gene: TRBD1; J gene: TRBJ2-7; CDR3 DNA: TGCAGCGCCCAGCCGGACAGGGCAAGCGAGCAGTACTTC; CDR3 protein: CSAQPDRASEQYF
V gene: TRBV27; clone size: once; D gene: TRBD2; J gene: TRBJ2-1; CDR3 DNA: TGTGCCAGCAGTTTAATCCCCACTAGCGGGAGGAATGAGCAGTTCTTC; CDR3 protein: CASSLIPTSGRNEQFF
V gene: TRBV7-6; clone size: .; D gene: .; J gene: TRBJ2-7; CDR3 DNA: TGTGCCAGCAGCTTAGCGCCGGGGAATTACGAGCAGTACTTC; CDR3 protein: CASSLAPGNYEQYF
V gene: TRBV6-6; clone size: .; D gene: TRBD2; J gene: TRBJ2-3; CDR3 DNA: TGTGCCAGCACAGTTAGCGGGGGTGGTACAGATACGCAGTATTTT; CDR3 protein: CASTVSGGGTDTQYF
V gene: TRBV5-1; clone size: .; D gene: TRBD2; J gene: TRBJ2-1; CDR3 DNA: TGCGCCAGCAGCACGGGACTAGCGGGAGCCGCTGAGCAGTTCTTC; CDR3 protein: CASSTGLAGAAEQFF
V gene: TRBV6-5; clone size: .; D gene: TRBD1; J gene: TRBJ1-3; CDR3 DNA: TGTGCCAGCAGTTTAGGACAGGGGGGTGGAAACACCATATATTTT; CDR3 protein: CASSLGQGGGNTIYF
V gene: TRBV18; clone size: .; D gene: .; J gene: TRBJ1-1; CDR3 DNA: TGTGCCAGCTCCGTGAGGGGGGGCCGGGGCACTGAAGCTTTCTTT; CDR3 protein: CASSVRGGRGTEAFF
V gene: TRBV27; clone size: .; D gene: TRBD2; J gene: TRBJ2-7; CDR3 DNA: TGTGCCAGCAGTACGACTAGCGGGAGGCCCGGGCAGTACTTC; CDR3 protein: CASSTTSGRPGQYF
V gene: TRBV19; clone size: .; D gene: .; J gene: TRBJ1-1; CDR3 DNA: TGTGCCAGTAGTCACGAGAGGATCGAGAACACTGAAGCTTTCTTT; CDR3 protein: CASSHERIENTEAFF
V gene: TRBV7-9; clone size: .; D gene: TRBD1; J gene: TRBJ1-2; CDR3 DNA: TGTGCCAGCAGCCCGAACCCACCTGGGACAGGGAGAGGTTATGGCTACACCTTC; CDR3 protein: CASSPNPPGTGRGYGYTF
V gene: TRBV7-2; clone size: .; D gene: .; J gene: TRBJ1-1; CDR3 DNA: TGTGCCAGCAGCTTAGCGGGCAGGGACACTGAAGCTTTCTTT; CDR3 protein: CASSLAGRDTEAFF
V gene: TRBV7-9; clone size: .; D gene: .; J gene: TRBJ2-1; CDR3 DNA: TGTGCCAGCAGCTCCGGACGCGGCGGGGTCGGCAATGAGCAGTTCTTC; CDR3 protein: CASSSGRGGVGNEQFF
V gene: TRBV5-1; clone size: .; D gene: TRBD2; J gene: TRBJ2-1; CDR3 DNA: TGCGCCAGCAGCCCACCAGCGGGGGCCTACAATGAGCAGTTCTTC; CDR3 protein: CASSPPAGAYNEQFF
V gene: TRBV5-1; clone size: few; D gene: .; J gene: TRBJ2-1; CDR3 DNA: TGCGCCAGCAGCTTGCTAGGCTCCTACAATGAGCAGTTCTTC; CDR3 protein: CASSLLGSYNEQFF
V gene: TRBV7-9; clone size: .; D gene: .; J gene: TRBJ2-3; CDR3 DNA: TGTGCCAGCAGCGCCCGCGGGGATACGCAGTATTTT; CDR3 protein: CASSARGDTQYF
V gene: TRBV19; clone size: .; D gene: .; J gene: TRBJ2-1; CDR3 DNA: TGTGCCAGTAGTATAGAAGCGGGGACAGGTGAGCAGTTCTTC; CDR3 protein: CASSIEAGTGEQFF
V gene: TRBV5-8; clone size: .; D gene: .; J gene: TRBJ2-2; CDR3 DNA: TGTGCCAGCAGCTTAGGACAGAACACCGGGGAGCTGTTTTTT; CDR3 protein: CASSLGQNTGELFF
V gene: TRBV5-5; clone size: .; D gene: .; J gene: TRBJ2-1; CDR3 DNA: TGTGCCAGCAGCTTAGTCCTCGGGACTGCCGGAGAGCAGTTCTTC; CDR3 protein: CASSLVLGTAGEQFF
V gene: TRBV10-3; clone size: .; D gene: .; J gene: TRBJ1-5; CDR3 DNA: TGTGCCATCAGTGAACGTCAGGGTAGCAATCAGCCCCAGCATTTT; CDR3 protein: CAISERQGSNQPQHF
V gene: TRBV10-3; clone size: .; D gene: TRBD1; J gene: TRBJ1-5; CDR3 DNA: TGTGCCATCAGTGAGACAGGGGATCAGCCCCAGCATTTT; CDR3 protein: CAISETGDQPQHF
V gene: TRBV19; clone size: .; D gene: .; J gene: TRBJ2-7; CDR3 DNA: TGTGCCAGTAGGCGACTAGGGACGAGCGACGAGCAGTACTTC; CDR3 protein: CASRRLGTSDEQYF
V gene: TRBV6-1; clone size: .; D gene: TRBD1; J gene: TRBJ2-5; CDR3 DNA: TGTGCCAGCAGTATACAGGGGGCTCCGAAGACCCAGTACTTC; CDR3 protein: CASSIQGAPKTQYF
V gene: TRBV28; clone size: .; D gene: .; J gene: TRBJ1-1; CDR3 DNA: TGTGCCAGCAGTTTGTTACAGGGAGGGGGAGCTTTCTTT; CDR3 protein: CASSLLQGGGAFF
V gene: TRBV20-1; clone size: .; D gene: .; J gene: TRBJ1-2; CDR3 DNA: TGCAGTGCCAGCGATAGGGGCTACACCTTC; CDR3 protein: CSASDRGYTF
V gene: TRBV7-2; clone size: .; D gene: TRBD1; J gene: TRBJ1-1; CDR3 DNA: TGTGCCAGCAGCTTAGTGGGACAGGTCTTTTTCTTT; CDR3 protein: CASSLVGQVFFF
V gene: TRBV29-1; clone size: once; D gene: .; J gene: TRBJ2-3; CDR3 DNA: TGCAGCGTTGAAGTAGGAGGGACGCAGTATTTT; CDR3 protein: CSVEVGGTQYF
V gene: TRBV19; clone size: .; D gene: TRBD1; J gene: TRBJ2-2; CDR3 DNA: TGTGCCAGTACTGACAGGGCCACCGGGGAGCTGTTTTTT; CDR3 protein: CASTDRATGELFF
V gene: TRBV27; clone size: once; D gene: TRBD1; J gene: TRBJ2-1; CDR3 DNA: TGTGCCAGCAGACATAGACAGGGGGATCCCTACAATGAGCAGTTCTTC; CDR3 protein: CASRHRQGDPYNEQFF
V gene: TRBV5-8; clone size: .; D gene: .; J gene: TRBJ2-6; CDR3 DNA: TGTGCCAGCAGCTTGGATCTACTCTCTGGGGCCAACGTCCTGACTTTC; CDR3 protein: CASSLDLLSGANVLTF
V gene: TRBV9; clone size: .; D gene: TRBD2; J gene: TRBJ2-3; CDR3 DNA: TGTGCCAGCAGCGAGGTAGGGACTAGCGGGAGCACAGATACGCAGTATTTT; CDR3 protein: CASSEVGTSGSTDTQYF
V gene: TRBV6-5; clone size: .; D gene: .; J gene: TRBJ2-7; CDR3 DNA: TGTGCCAGCAGACAGTCCTACGAGCAGTACTTC; CDR3 protein: CASRQSYEQYF
V gene: TRBV7-2; clone size: .; D gene: .; J gene: TRBJ1-4; CDR3 DNA: TGTGCCAGCAGCCCTTCCGTGGGGAGAACTAATGAAAAACTGTTTTTT; CDR3 protein: CASSPSVGRTNEKLFF
V gene: TRBV7-2; clone size: .; D gene: .; J gene: TRBJ2-3; CDR3 DNA: TGTGCCAGCAGCGAGAGGGCCGCCCGGACAGATACGCAGTATTTT; CDR3 protein: CASSERAARTDTQYF
V gene: TRBV2; clone size: .; D gene: .; J gene: TRBJ1-6; CDR3 DNA: TGTGCCAGCAGTGAGTTCGGCTCCTATAATTCACCCCTCCACTTT; CDR3 protein: CASSEFGSYNSPLHF